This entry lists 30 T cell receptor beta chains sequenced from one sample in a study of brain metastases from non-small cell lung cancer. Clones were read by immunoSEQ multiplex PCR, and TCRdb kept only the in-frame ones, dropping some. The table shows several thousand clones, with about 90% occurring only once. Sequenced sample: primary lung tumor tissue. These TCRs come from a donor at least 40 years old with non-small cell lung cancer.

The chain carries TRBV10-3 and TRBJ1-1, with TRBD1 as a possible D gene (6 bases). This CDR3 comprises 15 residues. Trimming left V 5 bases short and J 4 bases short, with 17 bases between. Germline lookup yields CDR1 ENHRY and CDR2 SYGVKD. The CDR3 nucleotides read TGTGCCATCAGTCCGGGGGAGGGGGTAGCCACTGAAGCTTTCTTT. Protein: CAISPGEGVATEAFF.

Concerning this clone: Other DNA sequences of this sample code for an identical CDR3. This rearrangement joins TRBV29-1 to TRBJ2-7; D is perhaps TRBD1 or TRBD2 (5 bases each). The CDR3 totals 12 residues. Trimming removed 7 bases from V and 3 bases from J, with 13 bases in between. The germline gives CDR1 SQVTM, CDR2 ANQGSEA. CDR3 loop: CSASRDGYEQYF. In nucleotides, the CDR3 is TGCAGCGCCAGTAGGGACGGCTACGAGCAGTACTTC.

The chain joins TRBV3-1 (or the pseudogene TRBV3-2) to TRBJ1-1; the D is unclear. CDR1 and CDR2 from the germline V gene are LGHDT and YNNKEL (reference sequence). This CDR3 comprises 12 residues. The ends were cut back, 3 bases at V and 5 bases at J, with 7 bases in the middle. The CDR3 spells CASSQSATEAFF. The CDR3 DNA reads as TGTGCCAGCAGCCAGTCAGCGACTGAAGCTTTCTTT.

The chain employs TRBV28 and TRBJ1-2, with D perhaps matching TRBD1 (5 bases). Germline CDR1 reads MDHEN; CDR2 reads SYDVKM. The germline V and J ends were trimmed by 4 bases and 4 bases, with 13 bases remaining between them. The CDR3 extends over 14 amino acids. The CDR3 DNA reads TGTGCCAGCAGTTCGGTGGGGCGAGGCTATGGCTACACCTTC. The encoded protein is CASSSVGRGYGYTF.

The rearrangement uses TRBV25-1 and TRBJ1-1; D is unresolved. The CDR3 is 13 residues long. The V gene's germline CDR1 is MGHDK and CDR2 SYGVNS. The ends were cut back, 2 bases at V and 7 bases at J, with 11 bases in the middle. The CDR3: CASSEAIWGEAFF. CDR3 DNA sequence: TGTGCCAGCAGTGAAGCGATCTGGGGTGAAGCTTTCTTT.

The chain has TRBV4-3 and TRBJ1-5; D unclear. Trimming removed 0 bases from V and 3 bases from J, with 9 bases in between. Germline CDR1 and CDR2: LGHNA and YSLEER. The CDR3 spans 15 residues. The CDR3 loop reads CASSQDRGNNQPQHF. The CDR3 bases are TGCGCCAGCAGCCAAGATCGGGGTAACAATCAGCCCCAGCATTTT.

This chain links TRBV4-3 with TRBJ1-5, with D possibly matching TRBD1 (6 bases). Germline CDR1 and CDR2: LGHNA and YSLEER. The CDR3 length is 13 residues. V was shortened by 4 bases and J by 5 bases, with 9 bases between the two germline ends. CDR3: CASSLHRDQPQHF. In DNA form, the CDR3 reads TGCGCCAGCAGCCTTCACAGGGATCAGCCCCAGCATTTT.

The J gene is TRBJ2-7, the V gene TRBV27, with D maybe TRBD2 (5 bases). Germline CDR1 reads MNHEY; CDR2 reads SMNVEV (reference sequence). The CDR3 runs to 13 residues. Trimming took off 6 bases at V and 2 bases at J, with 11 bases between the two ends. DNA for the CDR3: TGTGCCAGCAGCCTAGGGAGAGCCTACGAGCAGTACTTC. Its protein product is CASSLGRAYEQYF.

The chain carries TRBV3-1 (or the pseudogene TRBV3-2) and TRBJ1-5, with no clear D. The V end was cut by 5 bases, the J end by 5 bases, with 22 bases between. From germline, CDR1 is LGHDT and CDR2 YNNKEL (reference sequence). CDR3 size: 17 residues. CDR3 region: CASSRNYPFWHHQPQHF. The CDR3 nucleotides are TGTGCCAGCAGCAGGAATTATCCCTTTTGGCATCATCAGCCCCAGCATTTT.

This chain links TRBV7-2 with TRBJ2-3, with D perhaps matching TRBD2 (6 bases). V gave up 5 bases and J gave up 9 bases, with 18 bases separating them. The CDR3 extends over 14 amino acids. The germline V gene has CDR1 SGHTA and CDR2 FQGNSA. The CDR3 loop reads CASSPGTALGTQYF. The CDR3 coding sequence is TGTGCCAGCAGCCCGGGGACTGCACTCGGCACGCAGTATTTT. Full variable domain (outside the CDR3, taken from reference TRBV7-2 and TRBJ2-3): GAGVSQSPSNKVTEKGKDVELRCDPISGHTALYWYRQSLGQGLEFLIYFQGNSAPDKSGLPSDRFSAERTGGSVSTLTIQRTQQEDSAVYLCASSPGTALGTQYFGPGTRLTVL.

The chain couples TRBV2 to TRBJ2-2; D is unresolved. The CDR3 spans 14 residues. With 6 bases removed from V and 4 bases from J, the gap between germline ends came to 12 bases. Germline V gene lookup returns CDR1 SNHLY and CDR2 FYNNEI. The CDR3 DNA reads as TGTGCCAGCAGATATAGACAAACCACCGGGGAGCTGTTTTTT. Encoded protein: CASRYRQTTGELFF.

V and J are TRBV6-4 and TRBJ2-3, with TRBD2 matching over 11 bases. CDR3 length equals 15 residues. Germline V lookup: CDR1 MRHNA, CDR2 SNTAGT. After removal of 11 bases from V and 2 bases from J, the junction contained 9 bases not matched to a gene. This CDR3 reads CASSGTSGDTDTQYF. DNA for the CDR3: TGTGCCTCTTCCGGGACTAGCGGAGACACAGATACGCAGTATTTT.

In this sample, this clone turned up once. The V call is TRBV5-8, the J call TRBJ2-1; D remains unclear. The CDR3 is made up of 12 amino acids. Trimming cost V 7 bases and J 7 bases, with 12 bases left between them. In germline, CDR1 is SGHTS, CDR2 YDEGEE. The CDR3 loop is CASRRLRNEQFF. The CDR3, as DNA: TGTGCCAGCCGACGACTTAGAAATGAGCAGTTCTTC.

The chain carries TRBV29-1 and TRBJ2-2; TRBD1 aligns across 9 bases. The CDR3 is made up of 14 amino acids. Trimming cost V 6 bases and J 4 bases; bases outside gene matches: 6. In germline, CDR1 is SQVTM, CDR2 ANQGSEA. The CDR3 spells CSVPTGGITGELFF. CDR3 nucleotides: TGCAGCGTGCCAACAGGGGGCATCACCGGGGAGCTGTTTTTT.

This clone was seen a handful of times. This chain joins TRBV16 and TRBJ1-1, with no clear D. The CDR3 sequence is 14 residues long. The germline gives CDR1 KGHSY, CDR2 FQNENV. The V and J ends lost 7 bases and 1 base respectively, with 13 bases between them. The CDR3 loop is CASTRGVGNTEAFF. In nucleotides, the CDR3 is TGTGCCAGCACCCGAGGTGTGGGGAACACTGAAGCTTTCTTT. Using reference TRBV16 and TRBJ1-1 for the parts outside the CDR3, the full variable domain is GEEVAQTPKHLVRGEGQKAKLYCAPIKGHSYVFWYQQVLKNEFKFLISFQNENVFDETGMPKERFSAKCLPNSPCSLEIQATKLEDSAVYFCASTRGVGNTEAFFGQGTRLTVV.

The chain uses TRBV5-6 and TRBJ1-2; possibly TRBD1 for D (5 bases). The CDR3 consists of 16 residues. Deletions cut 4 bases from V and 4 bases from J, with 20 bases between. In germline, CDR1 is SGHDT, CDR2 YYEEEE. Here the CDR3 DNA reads TGTGCCAGCAGCCTGGGAGTTGGAGGGGCGCTCTATGGCTACACCTTC. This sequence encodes CASSLGVGGALYGYTF.

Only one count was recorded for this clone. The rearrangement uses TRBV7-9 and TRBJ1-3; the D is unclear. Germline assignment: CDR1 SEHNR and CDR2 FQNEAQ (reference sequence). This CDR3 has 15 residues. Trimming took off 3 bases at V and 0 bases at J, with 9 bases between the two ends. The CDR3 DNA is TGTGCCAGCAGCTTCGGCCAAAGCTCTGGAAACACCATATATTTT. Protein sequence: CASSFGQSSGNTIYF.

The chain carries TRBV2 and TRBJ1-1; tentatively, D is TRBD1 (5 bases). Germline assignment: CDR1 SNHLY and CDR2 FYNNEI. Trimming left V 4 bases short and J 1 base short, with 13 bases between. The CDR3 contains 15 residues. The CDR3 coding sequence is TGTGCCAGCAGTGGGGGACTACTCGGGAACACTGAAGCTTTCTTT. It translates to CASSGGLLGNTEAFF.

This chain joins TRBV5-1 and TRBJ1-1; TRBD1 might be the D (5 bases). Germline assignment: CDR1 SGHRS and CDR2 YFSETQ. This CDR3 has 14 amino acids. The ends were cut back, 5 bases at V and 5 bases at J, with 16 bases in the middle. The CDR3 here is CASRLPGGATEAFF. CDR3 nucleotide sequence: TGCGCCAGCAGGTTGCCCGGGGGAGCTACTGAAGCTTTCTTT.

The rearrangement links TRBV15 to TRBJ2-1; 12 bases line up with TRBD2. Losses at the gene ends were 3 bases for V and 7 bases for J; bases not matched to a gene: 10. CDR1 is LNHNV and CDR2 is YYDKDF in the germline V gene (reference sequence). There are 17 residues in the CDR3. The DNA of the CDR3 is TGTGCCACCAGCAGGGGGAGACTAGCGGGAGCTAATAATGAGCAGTTCTTC. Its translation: CATSRGRLAGANNEQFF.

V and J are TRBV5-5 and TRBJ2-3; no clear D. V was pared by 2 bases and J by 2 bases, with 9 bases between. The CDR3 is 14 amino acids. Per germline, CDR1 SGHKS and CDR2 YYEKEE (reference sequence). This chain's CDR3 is CASSLSTITDTQYF. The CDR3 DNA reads TGTGCCAGCAGCTTAAGTACGATCACAGATACGCAGTATTTT.

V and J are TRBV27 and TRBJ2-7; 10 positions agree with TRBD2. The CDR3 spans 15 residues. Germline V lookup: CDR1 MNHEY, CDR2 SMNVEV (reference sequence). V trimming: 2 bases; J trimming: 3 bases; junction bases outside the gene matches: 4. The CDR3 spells CASSLRTSGFYEQYF. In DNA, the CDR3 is TGTGCCAGCAGTTTACGGACTAGCGGCTTCTACGAGCAGTACTTC.

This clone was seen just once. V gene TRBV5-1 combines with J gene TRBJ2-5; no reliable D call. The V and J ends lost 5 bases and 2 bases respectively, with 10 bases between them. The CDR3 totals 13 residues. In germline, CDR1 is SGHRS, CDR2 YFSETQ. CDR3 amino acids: CASSYAGQETQYF. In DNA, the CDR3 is TGCGCCAGCAGTTACGCAGGACAAGAGACCCAGTACTTC. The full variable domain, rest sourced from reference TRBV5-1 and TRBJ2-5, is KAGVTQTPRYLIKTRGQQVTLSCSPISGHRSVSWYQQTPGQGLQFLFEYFSETQRNKGNFPGRFSGRQFSNSRSEMNVSTLELGDSALYLCASSYAGQETQYFGPGTRLLVL.

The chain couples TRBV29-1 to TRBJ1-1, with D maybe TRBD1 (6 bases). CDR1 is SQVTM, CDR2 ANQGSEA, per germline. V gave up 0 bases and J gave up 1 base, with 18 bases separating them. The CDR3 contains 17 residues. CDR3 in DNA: TGCAGCGTTGAAGACTACAGGACAGCTTTTTCGAACACTGAAGCTTTCTTT. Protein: CSVEDYRTAFSNTEAFF.

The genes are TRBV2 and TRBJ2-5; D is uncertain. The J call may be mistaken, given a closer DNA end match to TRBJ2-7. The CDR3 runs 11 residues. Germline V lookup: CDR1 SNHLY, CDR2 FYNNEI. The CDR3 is CASSVIDEQYF. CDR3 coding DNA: TGTGCCAGCAGTGTGATCGACGAGCAGTACTTC.

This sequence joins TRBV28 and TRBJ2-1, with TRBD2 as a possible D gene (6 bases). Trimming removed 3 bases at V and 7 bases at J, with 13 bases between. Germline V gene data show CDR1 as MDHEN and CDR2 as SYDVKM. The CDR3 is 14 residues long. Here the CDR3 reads CASSLDGRINEQFF. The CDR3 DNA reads TGTGCCAGCAGTTTGGACGGGAGAATTAATGAGCAGTTCTTC.

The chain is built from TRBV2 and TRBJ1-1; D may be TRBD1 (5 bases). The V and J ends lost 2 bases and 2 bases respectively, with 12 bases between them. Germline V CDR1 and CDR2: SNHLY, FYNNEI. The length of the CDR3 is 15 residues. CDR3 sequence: CASSEQGRTNTEAFF. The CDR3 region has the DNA TGTGCCAGCAGTGAACAGGGTAGGACTAACACTGAAGCTTTCTTT.

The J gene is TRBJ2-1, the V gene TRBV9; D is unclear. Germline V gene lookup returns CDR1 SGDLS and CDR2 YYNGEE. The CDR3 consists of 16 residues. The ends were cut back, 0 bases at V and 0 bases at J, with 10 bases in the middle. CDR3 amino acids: CASSVEDASSYNEQFF. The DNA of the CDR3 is TGTGCCAGCAGCGTAGAGGACGCCAGCTCCTACAATGAGCAGTTCTTC.

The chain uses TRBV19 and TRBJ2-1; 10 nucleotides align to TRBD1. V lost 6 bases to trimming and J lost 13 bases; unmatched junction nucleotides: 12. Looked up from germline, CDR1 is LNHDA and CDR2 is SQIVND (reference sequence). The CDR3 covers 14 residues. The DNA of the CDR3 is TGTGCCAGTAGCTATGAGACAGGGGGCTTCGCTCAGTTCTTC. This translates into CASSYETGGFAQFF.

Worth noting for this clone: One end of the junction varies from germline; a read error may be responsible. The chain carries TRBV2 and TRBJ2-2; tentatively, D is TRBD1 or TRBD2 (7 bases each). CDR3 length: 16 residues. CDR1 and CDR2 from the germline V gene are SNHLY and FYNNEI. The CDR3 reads CVSSEGRGLGTGELFF. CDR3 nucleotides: TGTGTCAGCAGTGAGGGGAGGGGGCTTGGGACCGGGGAGCTGTTTTTT.